A selection of T cell receptor beta chains follows, all from one sample in a study of T cells in Graves' hyperthyroidism and ophthalmopathy. One entry per CDR3 protein results from TCRdb running MiXCR on the multiplex PCR reads. The sample consists of 650,000 to 750,000 distinct CDR3 sequences, roughly 15% of them appearing once. The specimen sequenced was blood. The receptors shown here come from a young woman with Graves' hyperthyroidism. The CDR3 runs from the conserved cysteine through the conserved F or W. D genes are given only for firm matches. Only part of the rows carry a size: once, few, many, or a class if the clone is expanded.

TRBV7-8	TRBD2	many	TRBJ2-1	TGTGCCAGCAGCCCCGATCACAGGGGCCTAGCGGGAGATGAGCAGTTCTTC	CASSPDHRGLAGDEQFF
TRBV6-2/TRBV6-3	-	-	TRBJ1-1	TGTGCCAGCAGTTACTCGGGCAGGGCTTCTGAAGCTTTCTTT	CASSYSGRASEAFF
TRBV4-1	-	few	TRBJ2-7	TGCGCCAGCAGCCAGCCACCAGTCCCAAGGGACGAGCAGTACTTC	CASSQPPVPRDEQYF
TRBV7-8	-	many	TRBJ1-1	TGTGCCAGCAAGGTCGGACATTCGAACACTGAAGCTTTCTTT	CASKVGHSNTEAFF
TRBV11-3	TRBD2	few	TRBJ2-2	TGTGCCAGCGGGACTAGCGGGAGGACCGGGGAGCTGTTTTTT	CASGTSGRTGELFF
TRBV2	-	once	TRBJ1-5	TGTGCCAGCAGGGCAAACAGGGCCAATCAGCCCCAGCATTTT	CASRANRANQPQHF
TRBV7-9	TRBD1	few	TRBJ2-3	TGTGCCAGCAGCGCCGACAGGGCAGATACGCAGTATTTT	CASSADRADTQYF
TRBV10-3	-	-	TRBJ2-5	TGTGCCATCAGTGACCGGCAAGAGACCCAGTACTTC	CAISDRQETQYF
TRBV7-2	-	few	TRBJ2-2	TGTGCCAGCAGCCTCCGGGGAAGAGCAGCCTATCCGAACACCGGGGAGCTGTTTTTT	CASSLRGRAAYPNTGELFF
TRBV11-2	-	many	TRBJ2-7	TGTGCCAGCAGCCTACCCTACGAGCAGTACTTC	CASSLPYEQYF
TRBV12-3/TRBV12-4	-	many	TRBJ2-5	TGTGCCAGCAGTCGACTTGACCCCCAAGAGACCCAGTACTTC	CASSRLDPQETQYF
TRBV11-3	-	few	TRBJ2-7	TGTGCCAGCAGCCCCAAGGACGGCTACGAGCAGTACTTC	CASSPKDGYEQYF
TRBV7-6	-	-	TRBJ2-1	TGTGCCAGCAGCGTAGGACAAGTAAATGAGCAGTTCTTC	CASSVGQVNEQFF
TRBV11-2	-	few	TRBJ1-6	TGTGCCAGCAGCAAACAAACAGGGTCCTCCTATAATTCACCCCTCCACTTT	CASSKQTGSSYNSPLHF
TRBV5-5	-	many	TRBJ2-3	TGTGCCAGCAGCTCGTATCCGGGACTGGATGTCCCAGATACGCAGTATTTT	CASSSYPGLDVPDTQYF
TRBV7-3	-	many	TRBJ1-1	TGTGCCAGCAGCCTTTCCTCAGCAAACACTGAAGCTTTCTTT	CASSLSSANTEAFF
TRBV15	-	-	TRBJ2-6	TGTGCCACCAGCAGGGTAACTGGGGCCAACGTCCTGACTTTC	CATSRVTGANVLTF
TRBV20-1	-	-	TRBJ1-6	TGCAGTGCTAGAGAACAGGGTTCCTATAATTCACCCCTCCACTTT	CSAREQGSYNSPLHF
TRBV25-1	TRBD2	few	TRBJ2-1	TGTGCCAGCAGTGAAGTCGCGGGAGGCTGGTATGAGCAGTTCTTC	CASSEVAGGWYEQFF
TRBV27	TRBD2	many	TRBJ2-1	TGTGCCAGCCGTACCCCGGGACTAAAATACAATGAGCAGTTCTTC	CASRTPGLKYNEQFF
TRBV5-1	-	many	TRBJ1-1	TGCGCCAGCAGCTTGGGATCCGGGGCTGAAGCTTTCTTT	CASSLGSGAEAFF
TRBV7-9	-	many	TRBJ2-7	TGTGCCAGCAGCTTAGCGTCCGTCTACGAGCAGTACTTC	CASSLASVYEQYF
TRBV11-2	-	many	TRBJ1-6	TGTGCCAGCAGCTCACAGGGTTATTATAATTCACCCCTCCACTTT	CASSSQGYYNSPLHF
TRBV15	TRBD1	-	TRBJ2-3	TGTGCCACCAGCAGAGATTTGCAGGGGGCCGTTGATACGCAGTATTTT	CATSRDLQGAVDTQYF
TRBV2	-	many	TRBJ2-1	TGTGCCAGCAGTGAACTAGCTACCAATGAGCAGTTCTTC	CASSELATNEQFF
TRBV7-7	-	many	TRBJ2-7	TGTGCCAGCAGCTCGGCAGGGTCCGACGAGCAGTACTTC	CASSSAGSDEQYF
TRBV6-1	-	few	TRBJ2-7	TGTGCCACCAGAGGGGAAGAGCAGTACTTC	CATRGEEQYF
TRBV11-2	TRBD1	many	TRBJ2-1	TGTGCCAGCAGCTTAGGCTCCGTTGTAGGGGGCCATGAGCAGTTCTTC	CASSLGSVVGGHEQFF
TRBV10-3	-	few	TRBJ2-1	TGTGCCATCAGTGGGGGACGGAGCTCCTACAATGAGCAGTTCTTC	CAISGGRSSYNEQFF
TRBV12-3/TRBV12-4	-	many	TRBJ1-1	TGTGCCAGCAGTTTAGCAGGAAGCGCTGAAGCTTTCTTT	CASSLAGSAEAFF
TRBV6-5	-	many	TRBJ2-1	TGTGCCAGCAGTTACTTCCGGTATAGCGATGAGCAGTTCTTC	CASSYFRYSDEQFF
TRBV6-2/TRBV6-3	TRBD1	many	TRBJ2-2	TGTGCCAGCAGTTACTCGACTTTCCGACAGGGGACGAACACCGGGGAGCTGTTTTTT	CASSYSTFRQGTNTGELFF
TRBV15	-	many	TRBJ1-1	TGTGCCACCAGCAGGACCGAAACAGGGAAAGGGAAAGCTTTCTTT	CATSRTETGKGKAFF
TRBV28	TRBD2	many	TRBJ2-3	TGTGCCAGCAGGGTCGGGAGGTCACTCGGCACAGATACGCAGTATTTT	CASRVGRSLGTDTQYF
TRBV18	-	many	TRBJ2-3	TGTGCCAGCTCACCACGAGGTATTGATACGCAGTATTTT	CASSPRGIDTQYF
TRBV11-2	-	many	TRBJ1-4	TGTGCCAGCAGCTTAGCGGGGGCTCACGGGAAACTGTTTTTT	CASSLAGAHGKLFF
TRBV18	-	many	TRBJ2-7	TGTGCCAGCTCACCTCTTCCCGAGGGGAGTAGAAACGAGCAGTACTTC	CASSPLPEGSRNEQYF
TRBV6-6	TRBD1	-	TRBJ2-1	TGTGCCAGCAGTTACCGGGACAGGGGAGTGCTGAGCTCCTACAATGAGCAGTTCTTC	CASSYRDRGVLSSYNEQFF
TRBV5-5	-	many	TRBJ2-7	TGTGCCAGCAGCTCCAAACCCCCGGACATTTCCTACGAGCAGTACTTC	CASSSKPPDISYEQYF
TRBV29-1	-	-	TRBJ2-5	TGCAGCGTTGCCAGGGTGGGAGAGACCCAGTACTTC	CSVARVGETQYF
TRBV12-3/TRBV12-4	TRBD2	many	TRBJ2-3	TGTGCCAGCAGCGCCCAACCGGGACTACTGACAGATACGCAGTATTTT	CASSAQPGLLTDTQYF
TRBV20-1	TRBD1	many	TRBJ1-2	TGCAGTGCTAGAGACGGGGACAGGTCCTCCCTCAGCGGGGGCTACACCTTC	CSARDGDRSSLSGGYTF
TRBV3-1	-	many	TRBJ1-1	TGTGCCAGCAGCACCATGGACCAGGGGGCTTTCTTT	CASSTMDQGAFF
TRBV7-3	TRBD2	-	TRBJ2-5	TGTGCCAGCAGCTCCGGGACTAGCGCGGGAGAGACCCAGTACTTC	CASSSGTSAGETQYF
TRBV28	-	-	TRBJ2-3	TGTGCCAGCAGTCGCGTAACGGTCCTCCTCACAGATACGCAGTATTTT	CASSRVTVLLTDTQYF
TRBV7-9	-	few	TRBJ2-5	TGTGCCAGCAGCTTAACAGGACGGGCCAGGGGTCCACAAGAGACCCAGTACTTC	CASSLTGRARGPQETQYF
TRBV4-1	TRBD2	-	TRBJ2-5	TGCGCCAGCAGCCACAGACTAGCGGAGCAAGAGACCCAGTACTTC	CASSHRLAEQETQYF
TRBV7-8	TRBD1	-	TRBJ1-5	TGTGCCAGCAGCCCCCACCGGACAGGGCGAAATCAGCCCCAGCATTTT	CASSPHRTGRNQPQHF
TRBV3-1	TRBD2	many	TRBJ2-1	TGTGCCAGCAGCCTGGGACTAGCGGATGAGCAGTTCTTC	CASSLGLADEQFF
TRBV5-1	-	few	TRBJ2-2	TGCGCCAGCAGCTCCCTAGGGGGAGACACCGGGGAGCTGTTTTTT	CASSSLGGDTGELFF